The clone carrying this T cell receptor (beta chain) has more than one count but fewer than ten. The target antigen is unknown. A sample-barcoded 5' primer and a J-beta primer mix were used in a second PCR of roughly 7 to 11 cycles. Every sample produced at least 3 million CDR3-containing paired-end reads. A single record per CDR3 protein comes from TCRdb applying MiXCR to the 5' RACE reads. The sample contains around 790,000 distinct CDR3 sequences, under 45% of which appear only once. Healthy Caucasian individuals from Russia aged about 6 to 95 were enrolled as donors. The V and J ends lost 4 bases and 2 bases, in that order; junction bases with no gene match: 5. CDR3 length: 15 residues. Germline V gene sequence: CDR1 SGHTA, CDR2 FQGNSA. The data were obtained in a study of blood T cells in healthy people across ages. Study-wide results and limits: A greater number of naive CD4+ cells and higher diversity distinguished long-lived donors from aged donors.

The chain uses TRBV7-2 and TRBJ2-3; 8 bases are a match to TRBD2. The receptor comes from a man between 60 and 70 years old in good health. Input material: blood. The CDR3 region is CASSWRGANTDTQYF. CDR3 nucleotides: TGTGCCAGCAGCTGGCGGGGGGCCAACACAGATACGCAGTATTTT. Based on the CDR3 plus reference TRBV7-2 and TRBJ2-3, the full variable domain is GAGVSQSPSNKVTEKGKDVELRCDPISGHTALYWYRQSLGQGLEFLIYFQGNSAPDKSGLPSDRFSAERTGGSVSTLTIQRTQQEDSAVYLCASSWRGANTDTQYFGPGTRLTVL.